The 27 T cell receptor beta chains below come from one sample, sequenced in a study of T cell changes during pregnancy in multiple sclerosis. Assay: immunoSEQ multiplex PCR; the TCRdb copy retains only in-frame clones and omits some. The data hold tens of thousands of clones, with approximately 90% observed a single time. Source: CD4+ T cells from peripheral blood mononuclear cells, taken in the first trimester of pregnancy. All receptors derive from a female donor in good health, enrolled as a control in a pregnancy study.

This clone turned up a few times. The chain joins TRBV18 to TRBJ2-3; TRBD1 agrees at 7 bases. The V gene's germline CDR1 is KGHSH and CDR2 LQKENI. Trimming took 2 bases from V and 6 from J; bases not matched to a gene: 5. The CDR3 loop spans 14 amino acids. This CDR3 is CASSPRQGRDTQYF. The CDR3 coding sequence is TGTGCCAGCTCACCAAGACAGGGTCGGGATACGCAGTATTTT.

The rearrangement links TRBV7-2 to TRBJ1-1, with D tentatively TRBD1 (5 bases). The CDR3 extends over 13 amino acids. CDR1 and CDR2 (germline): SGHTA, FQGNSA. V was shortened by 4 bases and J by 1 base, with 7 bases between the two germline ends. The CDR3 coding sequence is TGTGCCAGCAGCTGGGGCCAGAACACTGAAGCTTTCTTT. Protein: CASSWGQNTEAFF.

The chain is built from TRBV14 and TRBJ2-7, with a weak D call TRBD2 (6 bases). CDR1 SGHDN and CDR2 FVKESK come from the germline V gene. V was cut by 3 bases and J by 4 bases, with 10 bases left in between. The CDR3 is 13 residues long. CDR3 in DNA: TGTGCCAGCAGCCATGATAGCGGATACGAGCAGTACTTC. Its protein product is CASSHDSGYEQYF. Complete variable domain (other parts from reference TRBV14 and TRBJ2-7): EAGVTQFPSHSVIEKGQTVTLRCDPISGHDNLYWYRRVMGKEIKFLLHFVKESKQDESGMPNNRFLAERTGGTYSTLKVQPAELEDSGVYFCASSHDSGYEQYFGPGTRLTVT.

CDR3 residues: CASRNSGAGNEKLFF. The CDR3, as DNA: TGCGCCAGCAGAAACTCAGGGGCGGGTAATGAAAAACTGTTTTTT. This rearrangement joins TRBV5-1 to TRBJ1-4; weak D call: TRBD1 (6 bases). The germline V and J ends were trimmed by 5 bases and 4 bases, with 15 bases remaining between them. The CDR3 has 15 residues. Germline CDR1 is SGHRS and CDR2 is YFSETQ.

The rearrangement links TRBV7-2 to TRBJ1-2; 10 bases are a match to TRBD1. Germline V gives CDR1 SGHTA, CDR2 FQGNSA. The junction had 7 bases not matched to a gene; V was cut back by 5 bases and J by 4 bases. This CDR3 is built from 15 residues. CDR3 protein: CASSPDRGGGYGYTF. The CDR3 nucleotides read TGTGCCAGCAGCCCGGACAGGGGGGGAGGCTATGGCTACACCTTC.

The CDR3 bases are TGTGCCAGCAGTTTAAGGGGGTTCCAAGAGACCCAGTACTTC. Its protein is CASSLRGFQETQYF. This chain uses TRBV27 with TRBJ2-5, with D perhaps TRBD1 (6 bases). Trimming shortened V by 2 bases and J by 1 base, and 8 bases separated the two germline ends. CDR1 and CDR2 from the germline V gene are MNHEY and SMNVEV (reference sequence). CDR3 length: 14 residues.

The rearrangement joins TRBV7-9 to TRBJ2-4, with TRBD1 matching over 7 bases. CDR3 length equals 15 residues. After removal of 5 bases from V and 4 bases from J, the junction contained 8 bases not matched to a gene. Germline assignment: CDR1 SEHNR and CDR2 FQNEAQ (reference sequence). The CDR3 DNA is TGTGCCAGCAGCCCAACGACAGGGTTTAAAAACATTCAGTACTTC. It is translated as CASSPTTGFKNIQYF.

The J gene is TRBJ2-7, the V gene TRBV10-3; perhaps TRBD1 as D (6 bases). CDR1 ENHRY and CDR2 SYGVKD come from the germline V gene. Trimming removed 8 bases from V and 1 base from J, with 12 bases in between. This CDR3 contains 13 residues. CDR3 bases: TGTGCCATCGGAGAACAGGGATCCTACGAGCAGTACTTC. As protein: CAIGEQGSYEQYF.

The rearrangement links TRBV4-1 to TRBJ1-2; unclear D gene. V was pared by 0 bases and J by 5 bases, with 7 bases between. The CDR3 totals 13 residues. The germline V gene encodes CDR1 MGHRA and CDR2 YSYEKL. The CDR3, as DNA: TGCGCCAGCAGCCAAGATAGCCTTTATGGCTACACCTTC. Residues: CASSQDSLYGYTF.

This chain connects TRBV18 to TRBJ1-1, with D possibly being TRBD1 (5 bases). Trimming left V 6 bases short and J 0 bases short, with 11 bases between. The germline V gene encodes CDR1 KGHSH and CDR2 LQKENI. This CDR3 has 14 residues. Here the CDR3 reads CASSYAGLNTEAFF. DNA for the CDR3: TGTGCCAGCTCTTACGCAGGGTTGAACACTGAAGCTTTCTTT.

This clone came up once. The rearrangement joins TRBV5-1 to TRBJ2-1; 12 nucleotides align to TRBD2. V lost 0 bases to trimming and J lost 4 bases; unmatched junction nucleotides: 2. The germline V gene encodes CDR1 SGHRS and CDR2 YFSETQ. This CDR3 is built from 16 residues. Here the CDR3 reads CASSLGLAGVYNEQFF. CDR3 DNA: TGCGCCAGCAGCTTGGGACTAGCGGGAGTATACAATGAGCAGTTCTTC.

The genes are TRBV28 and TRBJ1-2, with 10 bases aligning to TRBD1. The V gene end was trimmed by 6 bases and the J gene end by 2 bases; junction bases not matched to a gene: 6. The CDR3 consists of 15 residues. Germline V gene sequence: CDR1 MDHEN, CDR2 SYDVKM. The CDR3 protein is CASRQPGQGNYGYTF. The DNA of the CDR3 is TGTGCCAGCAGGCAACCGGGACAGGGGAACTATGGCTACACCTTC.

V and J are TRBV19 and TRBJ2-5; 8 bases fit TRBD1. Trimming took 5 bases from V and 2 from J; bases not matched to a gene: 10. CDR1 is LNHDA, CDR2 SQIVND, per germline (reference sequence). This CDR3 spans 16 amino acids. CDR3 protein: CASSAPGQVKQETQYF. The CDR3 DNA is TGTGCCAGTAGTGCCCCGGGACAGGTGAAACAAGAGACCCAGTACTTC.

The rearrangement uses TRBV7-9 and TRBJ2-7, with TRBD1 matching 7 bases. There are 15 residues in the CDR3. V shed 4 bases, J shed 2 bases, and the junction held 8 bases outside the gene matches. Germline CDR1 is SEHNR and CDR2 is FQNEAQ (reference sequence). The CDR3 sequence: CASSSGTEDPYEQYF. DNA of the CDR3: TGTGCCAGCAGCTCCGGGACAGAGGACCCCTACGAGCAGTACTTC.

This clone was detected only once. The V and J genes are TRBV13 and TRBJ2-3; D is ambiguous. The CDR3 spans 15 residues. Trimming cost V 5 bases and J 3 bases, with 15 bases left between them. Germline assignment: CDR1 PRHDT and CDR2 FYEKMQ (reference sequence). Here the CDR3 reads CASSPDGPRTDTQYF. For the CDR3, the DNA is TGTGCCAGCAGCCCCGATGGGCCCAGAACAGATACGCAGTATTTT.

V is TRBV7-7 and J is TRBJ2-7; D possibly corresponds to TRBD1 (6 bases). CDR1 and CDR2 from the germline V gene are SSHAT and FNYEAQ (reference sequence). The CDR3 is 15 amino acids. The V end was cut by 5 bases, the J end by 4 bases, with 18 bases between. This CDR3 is CASSARTVRGYEQYF. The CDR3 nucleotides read TGTGCCAGCAGCGCTCGGACAGTCAGAGGGTACGAGCAGTACTTC.

CDR3 sequence: CASRDRVGEQFF. In nucleotides, the CDR3 is TGTGCCAGCCGGGACAGGGTGGGTGAGCAGTTCTTC. The chain links TRBV21-1 to TRBJ2-1; the listed D gene, TRBD1, was not tested against the DNA. TRBV21-1 is a recognized pseudogene. The CDR3 spans 12 residues.

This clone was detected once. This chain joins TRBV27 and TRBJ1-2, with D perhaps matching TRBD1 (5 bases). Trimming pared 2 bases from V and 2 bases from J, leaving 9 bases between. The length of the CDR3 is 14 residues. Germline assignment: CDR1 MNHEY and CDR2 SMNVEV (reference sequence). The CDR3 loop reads CASSLNRKNYGYTF. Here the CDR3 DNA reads TGTGCCAGCAGTTTAAACAGGAAGAACTATGGCTACACCTTC.

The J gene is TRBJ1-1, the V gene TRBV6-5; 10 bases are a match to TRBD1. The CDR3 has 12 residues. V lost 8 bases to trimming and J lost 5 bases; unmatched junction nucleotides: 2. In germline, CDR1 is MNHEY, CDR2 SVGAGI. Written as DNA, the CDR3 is TGTGCCAGCTCGGACAGGGGGACTGAAGCTTTCTTT. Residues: CASSDRGTEAFF.

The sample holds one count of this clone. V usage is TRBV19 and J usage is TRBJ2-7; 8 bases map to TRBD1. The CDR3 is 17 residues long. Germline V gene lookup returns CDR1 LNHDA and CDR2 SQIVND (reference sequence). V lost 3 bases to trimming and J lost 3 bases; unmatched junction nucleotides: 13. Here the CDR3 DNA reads TGTGCCAGTAGTATTGGTTTAGTCGGGACAGGCCTCTACGAGCAGTACTTC. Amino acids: CASSIGLVGTGLYEQYF.

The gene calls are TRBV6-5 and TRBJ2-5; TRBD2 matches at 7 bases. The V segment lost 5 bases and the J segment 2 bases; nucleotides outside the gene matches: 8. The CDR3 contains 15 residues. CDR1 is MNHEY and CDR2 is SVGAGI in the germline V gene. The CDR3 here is CASSAWGGGQETQYF. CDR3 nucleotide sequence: TGTGCCAGCAGTGCCTGGGGCGGGGGTCAAGAGACCCAGTACTTC.

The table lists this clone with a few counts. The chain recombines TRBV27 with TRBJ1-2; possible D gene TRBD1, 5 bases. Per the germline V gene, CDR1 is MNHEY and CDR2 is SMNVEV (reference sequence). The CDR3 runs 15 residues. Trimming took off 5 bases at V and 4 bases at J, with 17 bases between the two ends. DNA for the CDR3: TGTGCCAGCAGTGCACAACCGACAGAGGCCTATGGCTACACCTTC. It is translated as CASSAQPTEAYGYTF.

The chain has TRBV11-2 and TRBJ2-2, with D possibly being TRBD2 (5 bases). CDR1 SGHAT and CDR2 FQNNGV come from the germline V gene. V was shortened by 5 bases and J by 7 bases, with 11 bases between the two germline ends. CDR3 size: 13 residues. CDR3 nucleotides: TGTGCCAGCAGCAAGGGCGGGCTCGGGGAGCTGTTTTTT. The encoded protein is CASSKGGLGELFF.

The DNA for the CDR3 is TGTGCCAGCAGCTTGACCCCTTGGGGACTCTACGAGCAGTACTTC. It specifies CASSLTPWGLYEQYF. The chain carries TRBV5-5 and TRBJ2-7; D perhaps matches TRBD2 (6 bases). V was clipped by 1 base and J by 3 bases, with 14 bases between them. Germline V lookup: CDR1 SGHKS, CDR2 YYEKEE (reference sequence). This CDR3 is built from 15 residues.

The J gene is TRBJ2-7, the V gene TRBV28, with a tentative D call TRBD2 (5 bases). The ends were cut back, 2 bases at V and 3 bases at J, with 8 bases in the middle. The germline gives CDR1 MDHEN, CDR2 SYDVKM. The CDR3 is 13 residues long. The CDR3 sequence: CASSLEGGYEQYF. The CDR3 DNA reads TGTGCCAGCAGTTTAGAGGGCGGCTACGAGCAGTACTTC.

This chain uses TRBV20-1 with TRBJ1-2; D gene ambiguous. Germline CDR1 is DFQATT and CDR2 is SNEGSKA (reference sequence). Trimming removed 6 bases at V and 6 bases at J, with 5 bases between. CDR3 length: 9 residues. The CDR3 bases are TGCAGTGCGGGAGATGGCTACACCTTC. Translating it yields CSAGDGYTF.

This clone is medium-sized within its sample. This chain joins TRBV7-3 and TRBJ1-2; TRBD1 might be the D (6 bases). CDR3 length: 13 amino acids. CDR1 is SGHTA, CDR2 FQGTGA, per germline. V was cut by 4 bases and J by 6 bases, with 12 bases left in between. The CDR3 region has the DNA TGTGCCAGCAGCTCCACAGGGCCGCATGGCTACACCTTC. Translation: CASSSTGPHGYTF.